This entry lists 29 T cell receptor beta chains sequenced from one sample in a study of cytomegalovirus exposure and HLA in healthy donors. The method was immunoSEQ multiplex PCR; TCRdb's version includes in-frame clones alone and lacks a portion of them. The profile shows about 160,000 clones, 85% of them singletons. The sequenced sample consisted of PBMCs. These receptors all stem from a man aged 30-40 years in good health and CMV-seropositive.

This chain links TRBV5-6 with TRBJ1-1; possible D gene TRBD1, 5 bases. The CDR3 runs to 18 residues. Germline V CDR1 and CDR2: SGHDT, YYEEEE. The V end lost 0 bases, the J end lost 4 bases, and 22 bases lay between the germline ends. The CDR3 region has the DNA TGTGCCAGCAGCTTGGACCCCCGGCCCAGGGCTTCGGGCACTGAAGCTTTCTTT. Protein: CASSLDPRPRASGTEAFF.

This clone was recorded a few times. The CDR3 DNA reads as TGCGCCAGCAGCCAGACATCCCAGGGCAATCAGCCCCAGCATTTT. Protein sequence: CASSQTSQGNQPQHF. The chain joins TRBV4-1 to TRBJ1-5; D ambiguous. V lost 3 bases to trimming and J lost 2 bases, with 11 bases between them. Germline V gene sequence: CDR1 MGHRA, CDR2 YSYEKL. The CDR3 has 15 residues.

V is TRBV4-3 and J is TRBJ2-3; D may be TRBD1 (6 bases). V dropped 4 bases and J dropped 4 bases, with 18 bases sitting between them. The germline CDR1 and CDR2 sequences are LGHNA and YSLEER. The CDR3 runs 16 residues. CDR3 in DNA: TGCGCCAGCAGCCCGTCGGGACACTACGGGGCAGATACGCAGTATTTT. It specifies CASSPSGHYGADTQYF.

The CDR3 is CASSRDRGFSGANVLTF. In DNA, the CDR3 is TGTGCCAGCAGCCGGGACAGGGGCTTTTCTGGGGCCAACGTCCTGACTTTC. J is TRBJ2-6 and V is TRBV5-4, with 10 positions matching TRBD1. Unmatched junction bases numbered 5, after V lost 4 bases and J lost 1 base. The germline V gene encodes CDR1 SGHNT and CDR2 YYREEE (reference sequence). The CDR3 is 17 amino acids.

The chain has TRBV7-2 and TRBJ1-5; 9 bases align to TRBD1. V dropped 3 bases and J dropped 1; count of bases not matched to a gene: 1. Germline loops: CDR1 SGHTA, CDR2 FQGNSA. The CDR3 sequence is 15 residues long. The CDR3, as DNA: TGTGCCAGCAGCTTTGGGACAGGGAGCAATCAGCCCCAGCATTTT. Translating it yields CASSFGTGSNQPQHF.

The J gene is TRBJ2-3, the V gene TRBV6-5; weak D call: TRBD2 (6 bases). Germline CDR1 reads MNHEY; CDR2 reads SVGAGI. The CDR3 consists of 15 residues. The V end lost 5 bases, the J end lost 0 bases, and 12 bases lay between the germline ends. This CDR3 is CASSPWRGSTDTQYF. In DNA form, the CDR3 reads TGTGCCAGCAGTCCCTGGCGGGGTAGCACAGATACGCAGTATTTT.

The chain joins TRBV14 to TRBJ2-1; 9 nucleotides align to TRBD1. This CDR3 has 17 amino acids. V was pared by 2 bases and J by 8 bases, with 13 bases of the junction left unmatched. Germline V gives CDR1 SGHDN, CDR2 FVKESK. CDR3: CASSQTPSGQGMDEQFF. CDR3 nucleotide sequence: TGTGCCAGCAGCCAAACTCCTTCGGGACAGGGTATGGATGAGCAGTTCTTC.

V gene TRBV12-5 combines with J gene TRBJ2-6; TRBD1 matches 11 bases. This CDR3 contains 19 residues. Per the germline V gene, CDR1 is LGHNT and CDR2 is FRNRAP. Trimming removed 2 bases from V and 0 bases from J; junction bases left unmatched: 6. The CDR3 bases are TGTGCTAGTGGTTTGACCTCCGGGACAGGGGGCTCTGGGGCCAACGTCCTGACTTTC. As protein: CASGLTSGTGGSGANVLTF.

A single count supports this clone. The J gene is TRBJ2-7, the V gene TRBV11-2, with D maybe TRBD2 (5 bases). CDR1 is SGHAT, CDR2 FQNNGV, per germline. The CDR3 contains 15 residues. Deletions cut 3 bases from V and 1 base from J, with 13 bases between. CDR3 nucleotides: TGTGCCAGCAGCTTCTGGAGGACGGAATCCTACGAGCAGTACTTC. It yields the protein CASSFWRTESYEQYF. The whole variable domain, remainder taken from reference TRBV11-2 and TRBJ2-7, is EAGVAQSPRYKIIEKRQSVAFWCNPISGHATLYWYQQILGQGPKLLIQFQNNGVVDDSQLPKDRFSAERLKGVDSTLKIQPAKLEDSAVYLCASSFWRTESYEQYFGPGTRLTVT.

The chain combines TRBV10-3 with TRBJ2-7; 7 nucleotides match TRBD1. The CDR3 spans 15 residues. V shed 8 bases and J 7 bases; nucleotides not matched to a gene: 17. Germline assignment: CDR1 ENHRY and CDR2 SYGVKD. CDR3 region: CAIFPEGATRMEQYF. The CDR3 nucleotides are TGTGCCATCTTTCCCGAGGGGGCCACCAGAATGGAGCAGTACTTC.

This rearrangement joins TRBV7-2 to TRBJ1-5; D is ambiguous. The ends were cut back, 1 base at V and 5 bases at J, with 6 bases in the middle. CDR3 length equals 13 residues. Germline V gene sequence: CDR1 SGHTA, CDR2 FQGNSA. The CDR3 bases are TGTGCCAGCAGCTTAGACGGGTATCAGCCCCAGCATTTT. Protein product: CASSLDGYQPQHF.

The chain combines TRBV6-5 with TRBJ1-3; D remains unclear. This CDR3 is built from 14 residues. Germline V gene lookup returns CDR1 MNHEY and CDR2 SVGAGI. Trimming took off 4 bases at V and 4 bases at J, with 11 bases between the two ends. The CDR3: CASSLSWRGNTIYF. The CDR3 DNA sequence: TGTGCCAGCAGTTTATCCTGGAGGGGAAACACCATATATTTT.

The rearrangement uses TRBV5-1 and TRBJ2-3; weak D call: TRBD1 (6 bases). The V end was cut by 1 base, the J end by 8 bases, with 26 bases between. The CDR3 covers 18 residues. In germline, CDR1 is SGHRS, CDR2 YFSETQ. DNA of the CDR3: TGCGCCAGCAGCTTGCGGGCAGCGTTTCTGGGGGCAACATTTACGCAGTATTTT. Amino acids: CASSLRAAFLGATFTQYF.

The rearrangement uses TRBV19 and TRBJ1-4, with D unresolved. V lost 1 base and J lost 8, with 5 bases in between. This CDR3 is 12 amino acids long. CDR1 and CDR2 (germline): LNHDA, SQIVND (reference sequence). DNA of the CDR3: TGTGCCAGTAGTATAGTAGAAGAAAAACTGTTTTTT. Its translation is CASSIVEEKLFF.

For the CDR3, the DNA is TGCGCCAGCAGCTTTAAAACTACCGGGCGGACTAGCGGGGCCCCCCAAGAGACCCAGTACTTC. Its protein product is CASSFKTTGRTSGAPQETQYF. This chain uses TRBV5-1 with TRBJ2-5; 12 nucleotides match TRBD2. There are 21 residues in the CDR3. V lost 2 bases to trimming and J lost 1 base; unmatched junction nucleotides: 18. Germline values: CDR1 SGHRS, CDR2 YFSETQ.

This clone was seen more than once but under ten times. V is TRBV18 and J is TRBJ2-7; tentatively, D is TRBD1 (6 bases). Germline V lookup: CDR1 KGHSH, CDR2 LQKENI. The CDR3 is made up of 15 amino acids. Trimming removed 4 bases at V and 6 bases at J, with 19 bases between. The CDR3 sequence: CASSLRDTVGGEQYF. CDR3 bases: TGTGCCAGCTCACTCCGGGACACAGTGGGCGGCGAGCAGTACTTC.

The sample holds a few counts of this clone. The CDR3 DNA reads as TGTGCCAGCAGCTTAGATAGCGGAACCCAGTACTTC. Residues: CASSLDSGTQYF. V is TRBV11-3 and J is TRBJ2-5; the D gene is possibly TRBD2 (6 bases). The V end was cut by 0 bases, the J end by 8 bases, with 7 bases between. From germline, CDR1 is SGHNT and CDR2 YENEEA. The CDR3 loop spans 12 amino acids. The full variable domain, completed using reference TRBV11-3 and TRBJ2-5, is EAGVVQSPRYKIIEKKQPVAFWCNPISGHNTLYWYLQNLGQGPELLIRYENEEAVDDSQLPKDRFSAERLKGVDSTLKIQPAELGDSAVYLCASSLDSGTQYFGPGTRLLVL.

V usage is TRBV6-5 and J usage is TRBJ2-7, with 9 positions matching TRBD2. The CDR3 spans 14 residues. CDR1 is MNHEY and CDR2 is SVGAGI in the germline V gene. The V gene end was trimmed by 4 bases and the J gene end by 3 bases; junction bases not matched to a gene: 4. The DNA of the CDR3 is TGTGCCAGCAGTTTCGGGACTAGCAACTACGAGCAGTACTTC. This codes for CASSFGTSNYEQYF.

The chain joins TRBV7-8 to TRBJ2-2; 10 bases map to TRBD1. The length of the CDR3 is 18 residues. Trimming took 2 bases from V and 2 from J; bases not matched to a gene: 8. CDR1 is SGHVS, CDR2 FQNEAQ, per germline. The CDR3 DNA reads TGTGCCAGCAGCTTAACGACAGGGGGCGTGGGAAACACCGGGGAGCTGTTTTTT. This encodes CASSLTTGGVGNTGELFF.

This clone is a singleton in its sample. This chain connects TRBV6-1 to TRBJ2-3, with TRBD2 matching over 12 bases. CDR3 length equals 15 residues. V was pared by 5 bases and J by 4 bases, with 4 bases of the junction left unmatched. Germline V gene data show CDR1 as MNHNS and CDR2 as SASEGT. CDR3 nucleotide sequence: TGTGCCAGCAGTTTGACTAGCGGGGGAGCAGATACGCAGTATTTT. Its protein product is CASSLTSGGADTQYF.

This clone was detected only once. In DNA form, the CDR3 reads TGTGCTAGTGGTTTTATACTAGCGGGGGGGACCTACGAGCAGTACTTC. Residues: CASGFILAGGTYEQYF. This rearrangement joins TRBV12-5 to TRBJ2-7; 13 bases agree with TRBD2. In germline, CDR1 is LGHNT, CDR2 FRNRAP. Unmatched junction bases numbered 4, after V lost 3 bases and J lost 2 bases. This CDR3 contains 16 residues.

This chain connects TRBV4-1 to TRBJ2-4, with 8 bases lining up with TRBD1. V shed 3 bases, J shed 6 bases, and the junction held 16 bases outside the gene matches. The V gene's germline CDR1 is MGHRA and CDR2 YSYEKL. This CDR3 region has 18 residues. Written as DNA, the CDR3 is TGCGCCAGCAGCCATTCCCCGTCAGGGGGCTCGCAGGGAAACATTCAGTACTTC. This gives the protein CASSHSPSGGSQGNIQYF.

The chain is built from TRBV4-3 and TRBJ1-2; 8 bases agree with TRBD1. Germline assignment: CDR1 LGHNA and CDR2 YSLEER. The CDR3 is made up of 16 amino acids. V lost 0 bases to trimming and J lost 4 bases; unmatched junction nucleotides: 7. DNA of the CDR3: TGCGCCAGCAGCCAAGACCTGGACAGGGTTTTCTATGGCTACACCTTC. Its protein is CASSQDLDRVFYGYTF.

There are a few counts of this clone. This chain joins TRBV7-2 and TRBJ2-7; D not certain. The ends were cut back, 5 bases at V and 0 bases at J, with 2 bases in the middle. CDR1 is SGHTA and CDR2 is FQGNSA in the germline V gene. CDR3 length: 11 amino acids. The CDR3 nucleotides read TGTGCCAGCAGCCGCTCCTACGAGCAGTACTTC. Protein product: CASSRSYEQYF.

This chain links TRBV5-1 with TRBJ2-7, with TRBD2 matching 12 bases. Losses at the gene ends were 4 bases for V and 0 bases for J; bases not matched to a gene: 8. CDR1 SGHRS and CDR2 YFSETQ come from the germline V gene. This CDR3 has 17 amino acids. The CDR3 sequence is CASSPRLAGDLSYEQYF. The CDR3, as DNA: TGCGCCAGCAGCCCACGACTAGCGGGGGACCTCTCCTACGAGCAGTACTTC.

The J gene is TRBJ2-3, the V gene TRBV7-9, with 9 positions matching TRBD2. Looked up from germline, CDR1 is SEHNR and CDR2 is FQNEAQ (reference sequence). V shed 8 bases, J shed 2 bases, and the junction held 5 bases outside the gene matches. CDR3 length equals 14 residues. CDR3 loop: CASGAGGDTDTQYF. DNA for the CDR3: TGTGCCAGCGGTGCGGGGGGGGACACAGATACGCAGTATTTT.

The J gene is TRBJ2-5, the V gene TRBV5-1, with a weak D call TRBD1 (6 bases). Germline CDR1 reads SGHRS; CDR2 reads YFSETQ. Trimming left V 4 bases short and J 5 bases short, with 21 bases between. CDR3 length equals 16 residues. DNA of the CDR3: TGCGCCAGCAGCCGCGGGCTACAGGGAGCGCGGGAGACCCAGTACTTC. Its translation: CASSRGLQGARETQYF.

The chain employs TRBV5-8 and TRBJ1-1, with unresolved D. CDR3 length: 14 residues. Per the germline V gene, CDR1 is SGHTS and CDR2 is YDEGEE. V was shortened by 5 bases and J by 1 base, with 12 bases between the two germline ends. CDR3 residues: CASRSQASNTEAFF. CDR3 in DNA: TGTGCCAGCAGATCGCAGGCTTCGAACACTGAAGCTTTCTTT.

This clone was recorded once. V and J are TRBV10-3 and TRBJ2-1, with 11 bases lining up with TRBD2. There are 19 residues in the CDR3. CDR1 is ENHRY, CDR2 SYGVKD, per germline. J was trimmed by 0 bases and V by 6 bases; bases with no gene match: 13. The CDR3, as DNA: TGTGCCATCAGGCCGGGACTAGCGGACCCTGGCAGCTCCTACAATGAGCAGTTCTTC. It yields the protein CAIRPGLADPGSSYNEQFF.